This is a list of T cell receptor beta chains from one sample in a study of identifying expanded T cells in peripheral blood. The protocol was immunoSEQ multiplex PCR, while the TCRdb copy is restricted to in-frame clones and leaves out a portion. The sample contains fewer than 85,000 clones, approximately 85% of which appear only once. The source material was blood. Every receptor here comes from a person aged 18 to 69 in good health. Each CDR3 is given with its conserved first and last residue. A D gene is named only where the DNA matches it firmly. The size of a clone is reported for some rows only, either as once, few or many, or as a class for expanded clones.

d_call clone_size cdr3_length j_call v_call cdr3_nt cdr3_aa
. once 13 TRBJ1-1 TRBV18 TGTGCCAGCTCACCAGCCCCCGGAATAGAAGCTTTCTTT CASSPAPGIEAFF
TRBD2 . 12 TRBJ2-1 TRBV19 TGTGCCAGTAGCCGGGAGGGTAATGAGCAGTTCTTC CASSREGNEQFF
. . 10 TRBJ2-7 TRBV28 TGTGCCAGCAGTTTGAGCGAGCAGTACTTC CASSLSEQYF
. once 16 TRBJ2-7 TRBV11-2 TGTGCCAGCAGCTTAGATGGTAGCCCCAGCTCCTACGAGCAGTACTTC CASSLDGSPSSYEQYF
. . 12 TRBJ1-2 TRBV7-2 TGTGCCAGCAGCTTAGATGGTTATGGCTACACCTTC CASSLDGYGYTF
TRBD1 . 14 TRBJ2-2 TRBV27 TGTGCCAGTAGACAGGGCCAGACCACCGGGGAGCTGTTTTTT CASRQGQTTGELFF
. . 15 TRBJ2-2 TRBV9 TGTGCCAGCAGCGCCCGGGCCCTCAACACCGGGGAGCTGTTTTTT CASSARALNTGELFF
. . 13 TRBJ2-7 TRBV6-1 TGTGCCAGCATCCGGAGGGGGTCCTACGAGCAGTACTTC CASIRRGSYEQYF
TRBD1 . 15 TRBJ1-4 TRBV5-1 TGCGCCAGCAGCTTAAGCGACAGGGAAAATGAAAAACTGTTTTTT CASSLSDRENEKLFF
. . 15 TRBJ2-3 TRBV27 TGTGCCAGCACCCTCGGGGCTAGCAGTACAGATACGCAGTATTTT CASTLGASSTDTQYF
TRBD1 few 14 TRBJ1-2 TRBV6-6 TGTGCCAGCAGTTATACAGGGGTGGACTATGGCTACACCTTC CASSYTGVDYGYTF
. . 15 TRBJ1-2 TRBV5-1 TGCGCCAGCAGCTTGGAAGTGTGGACAGAAGATGGCTACACCTTC CASSLEVWTEDGYTF
TRBD2 few 14 TRBJ2-1 TRBV9 TGTGCCAGCACGAAAGCGGGAGTAAACAATGAGCAGTTCTTC CASTKAGVNNEQFF
TRBD2 once 15 TRBJ2-1 TRBV27 TGTGCCAGCGGACTAGCGGGAGGGCCTGGCAATGAGCAGTTCTTC CASGLAGGPGNEQFF
TRBD1 . 16 TRBJ1-2 TRBV4-3 TGCGCCAGCAGCCAAGTCCGGGACAGGGGTCGTAATGGCTACACCTTC CASSQVRDRGRNGYTF
. . 14 TRBJ2-7 TRBV28 TGTGCCAGCAACACATTTCAGGGGACCTACGAGCAGTACTTC CASNTFQGTYEQYF
. . 17 TRBJ2-1 TRBV4-2 TGTGCCAGCAGTTTCGGCCCCGGGGGATTCTCCTACAATGAGCAGTTCTTC CASSFGPGGFSYNEQFF
. . 16 TRBJ2-3 TRBV18 TGTGCCAGCTCACCACCGGATCCGTACCCCACAGATACGCAGTATTTT CASSPPDPYPTDTQYF
. . 15 TRBJ1-1 TRBV7-3 TGTGCCAGCAGCTTGGGGGGAGAGATGAACACTGAAGCTTTCTTT CASSLGGEMNTEAFF
. . 16 TRBJ2-7 TRBV11-2 TGTGCCAGCAGCTTAGGGGCTGAAGGGGTTCGCTACGAGCAGTACTTC CASSLGAEGVRYEQYF
. . 14 TRBJ1-4 TRBV6-5 TGTGCCAGCAGTATAGGGGCCTTAAATGAAAAACTGTTTTTT CASSIGALNEKLFF
. . 15 TRBJ2-5 TRBV10-3 TGTGCCATCAGTGGTTTTTTAGGGGGCCAAGAGACCCAGTACTTC CAISGFLGGQETQYF
TRBD1 . 15 TRBJ2-1 TRBV7-8 TGTGCCAGCAGTCCAGGGGACAGACGTTGGGATGAGCAGTTCTTC CASSPGDRRWDEQFF
TRBD2 . 17 TRBJ2-3 TRBV5-1 TGCGCCAGCAGCGTACCTAGCGGCGGGGGATACACAGATACGCAGTATTTT CASSVPSGGGYTDTQYF
. few 14 TRBJ1-5 TRBV19 TGTGCCAGTGGTTCTAGGACAAACGTACAGCCCCAGCATTTT CASGSRTNVQPQHF
. . 13 TRBJ1-4 TRBV28 TGTGCCAGCAACAGGCCAATCGATGAAAAACTGTTTTTT CASNRPIDEKLFF
TRBD1 few 16 TRBJ2-7 TRBV27 TGTGCCAGCAGTTTATCGGGACAGGGAAACTCCTACGAGCAGTACTTC CASSLSGQGNSYEQYF
. . 14 TRBJ2-1 TRBV27 TGTGCCAGCAGTTACGGGAGCTCCTACAATGAGCAGTTCTTC CASSYGSSYNEQFF
TRBD2 . 15 TRBJ2-7 TRBV19 TGTGCCAGTAGTATTATAGCGGGAGAGCTCTACGAGCAGTACTTC CASSIIAGELYEQYF
. . 14 TRBJ1-4 TRBV4-3 TGCGCCAGCAGCCAAGACTCTACCCAAGCCAAACTGTTTTTT CASSQDSTQAKLFF
. . 13 TRBJ1-1 TRBV29-1 TGCAGCGTTGAAAAAGAGATCGGAGCTGAAGCTTTCTTT CSVEKEIGAEAFF
. . 13 TRBJ2-7 TRBV4-2 TGTGCCAGCAGCCACCCCTCTAGCTACGAGCAGTACTTC CASSHPSSYEQYF
. . 16 TRBJ2-5 TRBV27 TGTGCCAGCAGTTTATTTGACCCGGGACGGGGAGAGACCCAGTACTTC CASSLFDPGRGETQYF
TRBD1 few 15 TRBJ1-2 TRBV11-1 TGTGCCAGCAGCGAAACAGGGGGGACGAACTATGGCTACACCTTC CASSETGGTNYGYTF
TRBD1 . 14 TRBJ1-5 TRBV28 TGTGCCAGCAGTGTGGGACAGGGGATACGGCCCCAGCATTTT CASSVGQGIRPQHF
. few 14 TRBJ2-7 TRBV6-5 TGTGCCAGCACCCCGGACAGATTTCCCTACGAGCAGTACTTC CASTPDRFPYEQYF
TRBD1 . 14 TRBJ2-4 TRBV7-9 TGTGCCAGCAGCCCCGGGACAGGGGCAGTCATTCAGTACTTC CASSPGTGAVIQYF
TRBD2 . 16 TRBJ2-1 TRBV25-1 TGTGCCAGCAGTGAATATAAGGGACTAAGAGGGAATGAGCAGTTCTTC CASSEYKGLRGNEQFF
TRBD1 few 16 TRBJ1-3 TRBV28 TGTGCCAGCAGTTTGGCAGGGGGCTCCTCTGGAAACACCATATATTTT CASSLAGGSSGNTIYF
. once 17 TRBJ2-3 TRBV7-2 TGTGCCAGCAGCTCCCCCGAGAGCGGGTGGCAAACAGATACGCAGTATTTT CASSSPESGWQTDTQYF
. . 11 TRBJ1-1 TRBV28 TGTGCCAGCAGTGGACAGCGCGAAGCTTTCTTT CASSGQREAFF
TRBD1 . 15 TRBJ2-2 TRBV19 TGTGCCAGTAGTATCGAGACAGGGGTGACCGGGGAGCTGTTTTTT CASSIETGVTGELFF
. . 14 TRBJ2-7 TRBV5-5 TGTGCCAGCAGCTTGTACTCCCAGCGCTACGAGCAGTACTTC CASSLYSQRYEQYF
. . 14 TRBJ2-3 TRBV19 TGTGCCAGTAGTCCGATGGGGAGCACAGATACGCAGTATTTT CASSPMGSTDTQYF
. . 14 TRBJ1-5 TRBV5-8 TGTGCCAGCAGCCCCCGGGACCTCAATCAGCCCCAGCATTTT CASSPRDLNQPQHF
. . 15 TRBJ2-1 TRBV4-1 TGCGCCAGCAGCCAAGGAGGCATTTGGCCCAATGAGCAGTTCTTC CASSQGGIWPNEQFF
. once 17 TRBJ2-7 TRBV5-3 TGTGCCAGAAGCTTCCGACCGCCCTCCCCGTCCTCCTACGAGCAGTACTTC CARSFRPPSPSSYEQYF
. . 11 TRBJ2-1 TRBV18 TGTGCCAGCTCACCTACCAATGAGCAGTTCTTC CASSPTNEQFF
. . 13 TRBJ2-2 TRBV7-9 TGTGCCAGCAGCTTCGACGGGATCGGGGAGCTGTTTTTT CASSFDGIGELFF
. . 13 TRBJ2-3 TRBV12-5 TGTGCTAGTGGCTCCGGGACCCCTGATACGCAGTATTTT CASGSGTPDTQYF
. . 14 TRBJ1-4 TRBV25-1 TGTGCCAGCAGTGAACGGGGTGGGAGTGAAAAACTGTTTTTT CASSERGGSEKLFF
. once 19 TRBJ1-4 TRBV11-2 TGTGCCAGCAGCCATGGTTGGGGCAAAGGTCCCGGGAATAATGAAAAACTGTTTTTT CASSHGWGKGPGNNEKLFF
. once 13 TRBJ2-1 TRBV11-3 TGTGCCAGCAGCTTAGTTACCTACAATGAGCAGTTCTTC CASSLVTYNEQFF
. . 13 TRBJ1-1 TRBV11-3 TGTGCCAGCAGCTCCTTGTCGAACACTGAAGCTTTCTTT CASSSLSNTEAFF
. . 19 TRBJ2-2 TRBV7-2 TGTGCCAGCAGCCCTATCTCCCGTAGCGGGACAGCGAACACCGGGGAGCTGTTTTTT CASSPISRSGTANTGELFF
. once 15 TRBJ1-4 TRBV7-9 TGTGCCAGCAGCCCGGAAGGGCAGGCTAATGAAAAACTGTTTTTT CASSPEGQANEKLFF
TRBD1 few 16 TRBJ1-3 TRBV28 TGTGCCAGCCAGGAGCCCGTACAGGGGTCTGGAAACACCATATATTTT CASQEPVQGSGNTIYF
. . 16 TRBJ2-5 TRBV19 TGTGCCAGTAGTAACCTGGTTGGGAGGGGGAAAGAGACCCAGTACTTC CASSNLVGRGKETQYF
. once 16 TRBJ2-1 TRBV4-1 TGCGCCAGCAGCCAAGATTCGGTGAGCTCCTACAATGAGCAGTTCTTC CASSQDSVSSYNEQFF